This paragraph reports one T cell receptor beta chain. The antigen is unknown. The CDR3 consists of 14 residues. V was cut by 3 bases and J by 2 bases, with 9 bases left in between. From germline, CDR1 is SGHVS and CDR2 FNYEAQ. The entry originates in a study of cytomegalovirus exposure and HLA in healthy donors. Whole-study findings and limits: Using the classifier, cytomegalovirus status was reportedly diagnosed with high specificity and sensitivity. First-cohort TCR clusters tended to co-occur in the approximately 110 validation repertoires, a later analysis found. Rarity marked most TCR sequences, yet some public TCRs occurred in many donors.

The method was immunoSEQ multiplex PCR; TCRdb's version includes in-frame clones alone and lacks a portion of them. The table shows 110,000 to 150,000 clones, with 90% to 95% occurring only once. Among the approximately 110 subjects of the validation cohort, separate from the roughly 670-subject first cohort, were the donors. This clonotype was sampled from a man younger than 35 in good health and CMV-seronegative. Sequenced input: PBMCs. This chain uses TRBV7-6 with TRBJ2-3; D is unresolved. CDR3 sequence: CASSFRLATDTQYF. The CDR3 nucleotides are TGTGCCAGCAGCTTCCGACTGGCCACAGATACGCAGTATTTT.